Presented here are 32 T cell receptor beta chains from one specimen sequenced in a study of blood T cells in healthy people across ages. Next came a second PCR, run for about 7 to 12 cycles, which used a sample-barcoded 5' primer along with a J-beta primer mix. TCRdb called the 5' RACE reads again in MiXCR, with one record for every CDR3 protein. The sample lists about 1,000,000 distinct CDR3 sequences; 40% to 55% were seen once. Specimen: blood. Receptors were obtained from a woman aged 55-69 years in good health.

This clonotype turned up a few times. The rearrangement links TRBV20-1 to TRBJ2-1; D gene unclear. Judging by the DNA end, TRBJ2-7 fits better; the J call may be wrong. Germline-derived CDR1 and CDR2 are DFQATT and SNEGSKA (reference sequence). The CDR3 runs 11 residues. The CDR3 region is CSASHHNEQYF. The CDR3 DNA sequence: TGCAGTGCTAGTCACCACAATGAGCAGTACTTC.

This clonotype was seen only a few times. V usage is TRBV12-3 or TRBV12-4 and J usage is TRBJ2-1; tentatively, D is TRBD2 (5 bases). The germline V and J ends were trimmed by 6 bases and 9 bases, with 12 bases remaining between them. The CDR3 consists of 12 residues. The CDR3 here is CASRLPAGEQFF. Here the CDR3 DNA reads TGTGCCAGCAGACTCCCTGCGGGTGAGCAGTTCTTC.

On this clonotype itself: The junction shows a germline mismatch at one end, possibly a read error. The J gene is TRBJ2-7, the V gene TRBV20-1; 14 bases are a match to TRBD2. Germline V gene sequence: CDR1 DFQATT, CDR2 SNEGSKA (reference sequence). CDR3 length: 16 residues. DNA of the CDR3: TGCAGTGCTAGTGGACTAGCGGGAGGCAGCTCCGACGAGCAGTACTTC. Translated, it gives CSASGLAGGSSDEQYF.

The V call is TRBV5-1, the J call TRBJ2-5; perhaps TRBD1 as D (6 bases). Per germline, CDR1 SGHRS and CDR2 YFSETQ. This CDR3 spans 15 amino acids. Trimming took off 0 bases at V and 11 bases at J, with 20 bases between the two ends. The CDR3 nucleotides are TGCGCCAGCAGCTTGGAAAAGGGACAACTTGGGGAGCAGTACTTC. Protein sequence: CASSLEKGQLGEQYF.

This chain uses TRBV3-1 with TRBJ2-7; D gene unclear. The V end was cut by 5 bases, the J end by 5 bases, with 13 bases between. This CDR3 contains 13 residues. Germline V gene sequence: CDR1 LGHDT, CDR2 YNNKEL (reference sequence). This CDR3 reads CASSSYNSNEQYF. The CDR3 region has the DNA TGTGCCAGCAGCTCCTACAATTCGAACGAGCAGTACTTC.

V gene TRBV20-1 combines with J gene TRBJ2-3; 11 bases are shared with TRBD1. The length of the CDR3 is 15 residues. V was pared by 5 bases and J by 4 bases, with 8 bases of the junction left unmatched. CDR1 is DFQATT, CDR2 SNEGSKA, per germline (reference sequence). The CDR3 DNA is TGCAGTGCTCGAGTCGGGACAGGGGGGCCAGATACGCAGTATTTT. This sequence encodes CSARVGTGGPDTQYF.

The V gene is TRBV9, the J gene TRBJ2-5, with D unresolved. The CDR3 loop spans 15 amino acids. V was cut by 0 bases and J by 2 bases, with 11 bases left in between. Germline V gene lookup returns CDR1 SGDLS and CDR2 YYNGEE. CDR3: CASSVANTRQETQYF. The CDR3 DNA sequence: TGTGCCAGCAGCGTAGCGAACACACGACAAGAGACCCAGTACTTC. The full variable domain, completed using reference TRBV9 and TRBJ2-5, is DSGVTQTPKHLITATGQRVTLRCSPRSGDLSVYWYQQSLDQGLQFLIQYYNGEERAKGNILERFSAQQFPDLHSELNLSSLELGDSALYFCASSVANTRQETQYFGPGTRLLVL.

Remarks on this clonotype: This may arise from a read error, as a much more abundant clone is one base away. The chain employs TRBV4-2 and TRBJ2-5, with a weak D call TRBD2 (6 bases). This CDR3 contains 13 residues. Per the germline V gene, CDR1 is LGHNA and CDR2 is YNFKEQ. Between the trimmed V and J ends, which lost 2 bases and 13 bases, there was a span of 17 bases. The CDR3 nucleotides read TGTGCCAGCAGCCAACAAAACTTAGCGGCTGTGTACTTC. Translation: CASSQQNLAAVYF.

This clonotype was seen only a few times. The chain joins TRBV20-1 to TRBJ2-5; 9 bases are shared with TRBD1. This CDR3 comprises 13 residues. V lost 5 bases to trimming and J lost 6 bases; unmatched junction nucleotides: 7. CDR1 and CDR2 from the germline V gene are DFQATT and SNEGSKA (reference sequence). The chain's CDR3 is CSASPQGAKTQYF. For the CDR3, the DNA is TGCAGTGCTTCCCCACAGGGGGCTAAGACCCAGTACTTC.

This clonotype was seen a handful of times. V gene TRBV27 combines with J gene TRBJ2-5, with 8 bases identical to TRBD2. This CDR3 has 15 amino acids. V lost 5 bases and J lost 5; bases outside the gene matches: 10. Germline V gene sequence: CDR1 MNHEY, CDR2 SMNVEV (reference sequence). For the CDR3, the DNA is TGTGCCAGCAGTCCGGGGACTAGGGAGTTGGAGACCCAGTACTTC. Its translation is CASSPGTRELETQYF.

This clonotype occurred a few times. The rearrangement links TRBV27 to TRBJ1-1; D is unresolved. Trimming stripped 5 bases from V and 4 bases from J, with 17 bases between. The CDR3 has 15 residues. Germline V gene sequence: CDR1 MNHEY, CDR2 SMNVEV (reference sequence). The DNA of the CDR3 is TGTGCCAGCAGTCCTTTGTGGGGAATAAGCACTGAAGCTTTCTTT. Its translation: CASSPLWGISTEAFF.

CDR3 coding DNA: TGTGCCTGGAATCAGGGAGGCAATCAGCCCCAGCATTTT. Protein: CAWNQGGNQPQHF. The rearrangement links TRBV30 to TRBJ1-5; D is perhaps TRBD1 (5 bases). The CDR3 contains 13 residues. Germline V gene sequence: CDR1 GTSNPN, CDR2 SVGIG (reference sequence). Deletions cut 4 bases from V and 2 bases from J, with 9 bases between.

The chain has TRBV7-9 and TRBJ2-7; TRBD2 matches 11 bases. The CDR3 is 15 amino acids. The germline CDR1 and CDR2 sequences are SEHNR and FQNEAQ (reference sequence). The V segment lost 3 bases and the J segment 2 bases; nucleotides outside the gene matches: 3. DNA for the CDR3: TGTGCCAGCAGCTTGGGGGGACTAGCGGCCTACGAGCAGTACTTC. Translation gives CASSLGGLAAYEQYF. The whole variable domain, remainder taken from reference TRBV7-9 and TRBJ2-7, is DTGVSQNPRHKITKRGQNVTFRCDPISEHNRLYWYRQTLGQGPEFLTYFQNEAQLEKSRLLSDRFSAERPKGSFSTLEIQRTEQGDSAMYLCASSLGGLAAYEQYFGPGTRLTVT.

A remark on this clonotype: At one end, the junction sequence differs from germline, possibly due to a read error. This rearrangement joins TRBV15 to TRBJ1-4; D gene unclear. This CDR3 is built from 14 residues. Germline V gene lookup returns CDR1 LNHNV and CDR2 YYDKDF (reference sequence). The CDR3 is CASSRGVSNEKLFF. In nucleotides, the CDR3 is TGTGCCTCCAGTAGAGGAGTGTCTAATGAAAAACTGTTTTTT. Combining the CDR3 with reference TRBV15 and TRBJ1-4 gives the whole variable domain DAMVIQNPRYQVTQFGKPVTLSCSQTLNHNVMYWYQQKSSQAPKLLFHYYDKDFNNEADTPDNFQSRRPNTSFCFLDIRSPGLGDTAMYLCASSRGVSNEKLFFGSGTQLSVL.

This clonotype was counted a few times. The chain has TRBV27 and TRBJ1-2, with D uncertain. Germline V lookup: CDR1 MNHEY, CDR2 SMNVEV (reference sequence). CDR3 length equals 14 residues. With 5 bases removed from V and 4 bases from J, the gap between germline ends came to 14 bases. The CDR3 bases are TGTGCCAGCAGTCCTATACAGTTTTTCTATGGCTACACCTTC. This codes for CASSPIQFFYGYTF.

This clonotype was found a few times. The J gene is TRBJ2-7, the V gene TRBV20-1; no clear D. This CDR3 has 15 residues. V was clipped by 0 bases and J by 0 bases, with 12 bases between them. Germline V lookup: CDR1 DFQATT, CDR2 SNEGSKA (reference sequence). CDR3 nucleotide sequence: TGCAGTGCTAGAGATCTGTCTCTGGGCTCCTACGAGCAGTACTTC. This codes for CSARDLSLGSYEQYF.

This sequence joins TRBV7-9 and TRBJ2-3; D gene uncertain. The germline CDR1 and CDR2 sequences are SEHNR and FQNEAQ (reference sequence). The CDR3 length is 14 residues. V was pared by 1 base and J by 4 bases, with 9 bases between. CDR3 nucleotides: TGTGCCAGCAGCTTAGGGTCCCCGGCAGATACGCAGTATTTT. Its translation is CASSLGSPADTQYF.

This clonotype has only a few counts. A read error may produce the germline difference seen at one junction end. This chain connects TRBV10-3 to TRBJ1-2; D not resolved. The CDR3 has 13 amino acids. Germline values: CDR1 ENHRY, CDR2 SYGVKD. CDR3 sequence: CASSPASEGGYTF. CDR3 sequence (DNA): TGTGCCAGCAGTCCCGCCTCCGAGGGTGGCTACACCTTC.

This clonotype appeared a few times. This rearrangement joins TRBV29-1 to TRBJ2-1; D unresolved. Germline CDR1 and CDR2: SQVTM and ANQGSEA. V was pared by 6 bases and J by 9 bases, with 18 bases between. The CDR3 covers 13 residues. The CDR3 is CSVLGERLGEQFF. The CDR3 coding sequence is TGCAGCGTCCTTGGCGAGAGATTGGGTGAGCAGTTCTTC.

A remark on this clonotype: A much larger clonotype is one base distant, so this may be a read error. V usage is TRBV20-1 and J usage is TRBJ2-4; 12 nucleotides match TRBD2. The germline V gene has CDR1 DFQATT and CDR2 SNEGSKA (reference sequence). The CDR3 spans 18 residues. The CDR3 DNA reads TGCAGTGCTGGAGATGCAAACCTAGCGGGAGGGGCCAAAAACATTCAGTACTTC. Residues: CSAGDANLAGGAKNIQYF.

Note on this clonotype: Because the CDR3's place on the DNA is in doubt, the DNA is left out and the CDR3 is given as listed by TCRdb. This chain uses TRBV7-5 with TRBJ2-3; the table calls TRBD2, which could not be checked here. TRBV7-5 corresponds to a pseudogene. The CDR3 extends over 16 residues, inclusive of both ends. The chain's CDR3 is CISVSEIAGSTDTQYF.

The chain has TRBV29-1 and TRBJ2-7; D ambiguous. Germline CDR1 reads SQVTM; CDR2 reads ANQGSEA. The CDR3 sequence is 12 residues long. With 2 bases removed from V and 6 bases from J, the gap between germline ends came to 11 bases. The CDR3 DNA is TGCAGCGTTGAAAAGCTAATGGGCGAGCAGTACTTC. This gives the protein CSVEKLMGEQYF.

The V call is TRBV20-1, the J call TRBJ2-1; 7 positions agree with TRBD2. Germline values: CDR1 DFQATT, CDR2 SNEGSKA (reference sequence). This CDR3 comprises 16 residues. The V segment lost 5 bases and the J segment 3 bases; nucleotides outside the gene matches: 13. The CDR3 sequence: CSAPFWGGGLYNEQFF. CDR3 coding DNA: TGCAGTGCTCCCTTCTGGGGGGGAGGGCTCTACAATGAGCAGTTCTTC.

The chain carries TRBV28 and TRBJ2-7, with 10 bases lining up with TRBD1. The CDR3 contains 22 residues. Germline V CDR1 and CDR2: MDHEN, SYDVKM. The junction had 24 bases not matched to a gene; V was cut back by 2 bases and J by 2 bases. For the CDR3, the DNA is TGTGCCAGCAGTTTAACAGCGATCCCCAGACAGGGGGCGGCGAATCCCCCCTACGAGCAGTACTTC. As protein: CASSLTAIPRQGAANPPYEQYF. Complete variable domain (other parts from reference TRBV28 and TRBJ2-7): DVKVTQSSRYLVKRTGEKVFLECVQDMDHENMFWYRQDPGLGLRLIYFSYDVKMKEKGDIPEGYSVSREKKERFSLILESASTNQTSMYLCASSLTAIPRQGAANPPYEQYFGPGTRLTVT.

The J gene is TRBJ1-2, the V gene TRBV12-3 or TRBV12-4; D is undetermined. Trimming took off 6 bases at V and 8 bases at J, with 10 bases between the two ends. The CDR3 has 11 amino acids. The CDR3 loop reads CASRRREGYTF. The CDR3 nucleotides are TGTGCCAGCAGGAGACGGGAAGGCTACACCTTC.

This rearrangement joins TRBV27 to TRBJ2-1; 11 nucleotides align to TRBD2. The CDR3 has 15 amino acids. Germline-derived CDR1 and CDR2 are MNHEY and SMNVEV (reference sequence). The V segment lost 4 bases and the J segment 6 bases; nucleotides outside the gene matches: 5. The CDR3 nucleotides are TGTGCCAGCAGTTCTAGCGGGAGGAGAGGCAATGAGCAGTTCTTC. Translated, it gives CASSSSGRRGNEQFF.

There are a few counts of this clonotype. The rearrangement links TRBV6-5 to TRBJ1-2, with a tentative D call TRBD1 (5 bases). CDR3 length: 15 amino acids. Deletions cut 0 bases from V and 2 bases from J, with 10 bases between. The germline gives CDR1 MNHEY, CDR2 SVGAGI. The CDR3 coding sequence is TGTGCCAGCAGTTACTCGGAGGGGTCGAACTATGGCTACACCTTC. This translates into CASSYSEGSNYGYTF.

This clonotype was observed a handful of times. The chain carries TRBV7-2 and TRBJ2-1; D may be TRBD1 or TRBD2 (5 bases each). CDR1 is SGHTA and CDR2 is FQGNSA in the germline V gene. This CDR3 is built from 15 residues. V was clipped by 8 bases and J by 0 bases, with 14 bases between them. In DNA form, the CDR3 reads TGTGCCAGCGCAAAGAGGGGCATCTCCTACAATGAGCAGTTCTTC. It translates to CASAKRGISYNEQFF. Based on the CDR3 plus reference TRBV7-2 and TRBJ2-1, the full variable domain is GAGVSQSPSNKVTEKGKDVELRCDPISGHTALYWYRQSLGQGLEFLIYFQGNSAPDKSGLPSDRFSAERTGGSVSTLTIQRTQQEDSAVYLCASAKRGISYNEQFFGPGTRLTVL.

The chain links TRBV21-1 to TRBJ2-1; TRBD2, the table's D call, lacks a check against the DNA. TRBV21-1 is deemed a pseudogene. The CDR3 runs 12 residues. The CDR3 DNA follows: TGTGCCAGCAGGGACGGACTTCGCATGCAGTTCTTC. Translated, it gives CASRDGLRMQFF.

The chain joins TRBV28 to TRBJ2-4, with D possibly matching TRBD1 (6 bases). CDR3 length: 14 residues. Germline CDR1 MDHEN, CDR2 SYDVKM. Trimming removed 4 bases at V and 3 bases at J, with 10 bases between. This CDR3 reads CASSYQGIKNIQYF. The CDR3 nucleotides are TGTGCCAGCAGTTACCAGGGGATCAAAAACATTCAGTACTTC.

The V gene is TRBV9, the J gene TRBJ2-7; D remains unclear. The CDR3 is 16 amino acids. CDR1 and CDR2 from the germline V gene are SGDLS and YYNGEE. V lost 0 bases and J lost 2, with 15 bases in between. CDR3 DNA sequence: TGTGCCAGCAGCGTAGGCTCCACGGGTTATCCCTACGAGCAGTACTTC. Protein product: CASSVGSTGYPYEQYF.

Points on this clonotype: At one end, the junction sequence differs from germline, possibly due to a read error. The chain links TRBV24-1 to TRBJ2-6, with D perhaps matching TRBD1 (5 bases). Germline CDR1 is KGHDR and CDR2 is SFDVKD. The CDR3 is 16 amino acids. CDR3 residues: CATSDSWGFGANVLTF. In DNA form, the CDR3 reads TGTGCCACCAGTGATTCTTGGGGATTTGGGGCCAACGTTCTGACTTTC.